This passage covers 19 T cell receptor beta chains from one sample sequenced in a study of blood T cell repertoires in COVID-19. The protocol was immunoSEQ multiplex PCR, while the TCRdb copy is restricted to in-frame clones and leaves out a portion. The sample comprises some 490,000 clones, around nine tenths of which are singletons, and just over 8% rests with the top ten. What was sequenced was PBMCs or T cells enriched from blood (not recorded which). These receptor sequences come from a woman aged 60 to 75 who had recovered from COVID-19.

The rearrangement links TRBV7-2 to TRBJ1-1; the match to TRBD1 covers 7 bases. The V gene end was trimmed by 2 bases and the J gene end by 5 bases; junction bases not matched to a gene: 5. In germline, CDR1 is SGHTA, CDR2 FQGNSA. The CDR3 loop spans 14 amino acids. CDR3 region: CASSLTGAGTEAFF. CDR3 DNA sequence: TGTGCCAGCAGCTTAACAGGGGCGGGAACTGAAGCTTTCTTT.

This clone was recorded a few times. V gene TRBV28 combines with J gene TRBJ2-2; TRBD2 matches at 9 bases. Looked up from germline, CDR1 is MDHEN and CDR2 is SYDVKM. The CDR3 is made up of 16 amino acids. The ends lost 5 bases at V and 2 bases at J; junction bases unmatched: 6. CDR3 DNA: TGTGCCAGCAGTCCGTCGACTAGCGGAAACACCGGGGAGCTGTTTTTT. Translating it yields CASSPSTSGNTGELFF.

V and J are TRBV2 and TRBJ1-5; D not certain. Deletions cut 2 bases from V and 5 bases from J, with 10 bases between. From germline, CDR1 is SNHLY and CDR2 FYNNEI. The CDR3 extends over 14 amino acids. This CDR3 reads CASSESVRDQPQHF. The CDR3 nucleotides read TGTGCCAGCAGTGAATCGGTTCGAGATCAGCCCCAGCATTTT.

The genes are TRBV28 and TRBJ1-3; 7 nucleotides align to TRBD1. Germline-derived CDR1 and CDR2 are MDHEN and SYDVKM. This CDR3 has 15 amino acids. V shed 5 bases, J shed 2 bases, and the junction held 6 bases outside the gene matches. The CDR3 DNA follows: TGTGCCAGCAGTACTCGGACAGGAACTGGAAACACCATATATTTT. Translated: CASSTRTGTGNTIYF.

The chain employs TRBV5-8 and TRBJ1-5; D remains ambiguous. The V and J ends lost 4 bases and 0 bases respectively, with 5 bases between them. Germline values: CDR1 SGHTS, CDR2 YDEGEE. This CDR3 comprises 13 residues. CDR3 residues: CASSLNSNQPQHF. The DNA for the CDR3 is TGTGCCAGCAGCCTAAATAGCAATCAGCCCCAGCATTTT.

The chain employs TRBV5-4 and TRBJ2-3, with TRBD2 matching 9 bases. CDR1 is SGHNT, CDR2 YYREEE, per germline (reference sequence). Trimming took 10 bases from V and 1 from J; bases not matched to a gene: 4. The CDR3 has 13 residues. The DNA of the CDR3 is TGTGCCGCGGGGGGGCCGGGCACAGATACGCAGTATTTT. It translates to CAAGGPGTDTQYF.

This chain uses TRBV5-4 with TRBJ2-1; the match to TRBD2 covers 11 bases. V shed 2 bases, J shed 0 bases, and the junction held 7 bases outside the gene matches. The CDR3 runs to 18 residues. From germline, CDR1 is SGHNT and CDR2 YYREEE (reference sequence). CDR3 DNA sequence: TGTGCCAGCAGCTTTAGGACTAGCGGGCGAGGCTCCTACAATGAGCAGTTCTTC. Amino acid sequence: CASSFRTSGRGSYNEQFF.

This rearrangement joins TRBV10-2 to TRBJ2-3; 11 bases agree with TRBD2. Germline lookup yields CDR1 WSHSY and CDR2 SAAADI. This CDR3 comprises 15 residues. V was clipped by 4 bases and J by 6 bases; unmatched bases: 6. The chain's CDR3 is CASSGTSGLRDTQYF. In DNA form, the CDR3 reads TGCGCCAGCAGTGGGACTAGCGGGTTAAGGGATACGCAGTATTTT.

V and J are TRBV10-1 and TRBJ2-3; weak D call: TRBD1 (6 bases). There are 9 residues in the CDR3. In germline, CDR1 is WNHNN, CDR2 SYGVQD (reference sequence). The ends were cut back, 7 bases at V and 11 bases at J, with 7 bases in the middle. CDR3 sequence: CASIGGQYF. In nucleotides, the CDR3 is TGCGCCAGCATAGGGGGGCAGTATTTT.

About this clone: Within the sample, other DNA sequences also encode this same CDR3. The chain combines TRBV6-1 with TRBJ1-5; perhaps TRBD1 as D (6 bases). Per germline, CDR1 MNHNS and CDR2 SASEGT. The CDR3 length is 14 residues. The V and J ends lost 1 base and 2 bases respectively, with 6 bases between them. The CDR3 bases are TGTGCCAGCAGTGAAGGACAGGGCAATCAGCCCCAGCATTTT. Its protein is CASSEGQGNQPQHF.

The DNA of the CDR3 is TGCAGTGCTAGTCATCCGGGGGAGAAGACCCAGTACTTC. Translating gives CSASHPGEKTQYF. The chain carries TRBV20-1 and TRBJ2-5; a possible D gene is TRBD2 (6 bases). V was pared by 3 bases and J by 6 bases, with 14 bases between. CDR1 is DFQATT, CDR2 SNEGSKA, per germline (reference sequence). This CDR3 is 13 amino acids long.

V gene TRBV11-3 combines with J gene TRBJ2-1, with 8 nucleotides matching TRBD1. Germline lookup yields CDR1 SGHNT and CDR2 YENEEA. CDR3 length: 16 residues. Losses at the gene ends were 3 bases for V and 2 bases for J; bases not matched to a gene: 6. CDR3 coding DNA: TGTGCCAGCAGCTTCTCACAGGGGGTGCCCTACAATGAGCAGTTCTTC. Protein product: CASSFSQGVPYNEQFF.

The chain combines TRBV10-2 with TRBJ2-6; D not resolved. This CDR3 region has 14 residues. The ends were cut back, 3 bases at V and 1 base at J, with 4 bases in the middle. Germline CDR1 and CDR2: WSHSY and SAAADI. CDR3 loop: CASSDGSGANVLTF. The CDR3 DNA is TGCGCCAGCAGTGACGGGTCTGGGGCCAACGTCCTGACTTTC.

The CDR3 sequence is CASSHSTEPYEQYF. CDR3 DNA: TGTGCCAGCAGCCACTCGACAGAACCCTACGAGCAGTACTTC. The rearrangement joins TRBV7-9 to TRBJ2-7; a possible D gene is TRBD1 (5 bases). CDR1 and CDR2 (germline): SEHNR, FQNEAQ (reference sequence). The CDR3 loop spans 14 amino acids. The V end lost 5 bases, the J end lost 2 bases, and 13 bases lay between the germline ends.

CDR3 bases: TGTGCCAGCAGTGAAATTCGAGGAGGAGGAAACACCATATATTTT. Encoded protein: CASSEIRGGGNTIYF. V usage is TRBV2 and J usage is TRBJ1-3; D gene uncertain. The germline gives CDR1 SNHLY, CDR2 FYNNEI. V lost 2 bases and J 4 bases, leaving 12 bases between the germline ends. This CDR3 region has 15 residues. The entire variable domain, with the rest obtained from reference TRBV2 and TRBJ1-3, is as follows: EPEVTQTPSHQVTQMGQEVILRCVPISNHLYFYWYRQILGQKVEFLVSFYNNEISEKSEIFDDQFSVERPDGSNFTLKIRSTKLEDSAMYFCASSEIRGGGNTIYFGEGSWLTVV.

CDR3 protein: CASSRGGFNEKLFF. For the CDR3, the DNA is TGTGCCAGCAGCCGCGGGGGTTTTAATGAAAAACTGTTTTTT. V usage is TRBV5-4 and J usage is TRBJ1-4, with a weak D call TRBD1 (5 bases). V was clipped by 4 bases and J by 4 bases, with 11 bases between them. This CDR3 contains 14 residues. In germline, CDR1 is SGHNT, CDR2 YYREEE (reference sequence).

The CDR3 DNA reads TGTGCCAGCTCACCTACGGGACAGGGGGTGAGGGGCTACACCTTC. This sequence encodes CASSPTGQGVRGYTF. The chain recombines TRBV18 with TRBJ1-2, with 11 bases fitting TRBD1. V shed 3 bases, J shed 8 bases, and the junction held 8 bases outside the gene matches. Germline V CDR1 and CDR2: KGHSH, LQKENI. CDR3 length: 15 residues.

This chain joins TRBV5-5 and TRBJ1-2, with D possibly matching TRBD1 (5 bases). V was clipped by 0 bases and J by 1 base, with 10 bases between them. This CDR3 is 15 amino acids long. Looked up from germline, CDR1 is SGHKS and CDR2 is YYEKEE (reference sequence). The DNA for the CDR3 is TGTGCCAGCAGCTTGGAGGTCAGGGTTAACTATGGCTACACCTTC. It is translated as CASSLEVRVNYGYTF. Based on the CDR3 plus reference TRBV5-5 and TRBJ1-2, the full variable domain is DAGVTQSPTHLIKTRGQQVTLRCSPISGHKSVSWYQQVLGQGPQFIFQYYEKEERGRGNFPDRFSARQFPNYSSELNVNALLLGDSALYLCASSLEVRVNYGYTFGSGTRLTVV.

The V call is TRBV7-9, the J call TRBJ1-1; 9 bases fit TRBD1. In germline, CDR1 is SEHNR, CDR2 FQNEAQ (reference sequence). V lost 2 bases to trimming and J lost 3 bases; unmatched junction nucleotides: 4. The CDR3 has 15 residues. Here the CDR3 DNA reads TGTGCCAGCAGCTTATATACAGGGGGCTACACTGAAGCTTTCTTT. Its translation is CASSLYTGGYTEAFF.